This T cell receptor (beta chain) emerged from a study of long-term antiretroviral therapy in people with HIV. Study-level results: Against controls, HIV repertoires showed narrower ranges of CDR3 length.

The libraries were made with immunoSEQ v3.0 at survey level. Sequencing used immunoSEQ multiplex PCR; TCRdb keeps in-frame clones, though not all of them. Of about 24,000 clones in the sample, approximately 88% are singletons; the top ten hold more than 4%. As for this clone: Antigen: not known.

The ends were cut back, 4 bases at V and 3 bases at J, with 12 bases in the middle. Germline lookup yields CDR1 MNHEY and CDR2 SVGAGI. This CDR3 has 15 amino acids. The rearrangement links TRBV6-5 to TRBJ1-4; D not resolved. The sequences come from unsorted PBMCs, collected roughly 5.9 years after starting antiretroviral therapy. The source is a man aged 30 to 39 with HIV. DNA of the CDR3: TGTGCCAGCAGTTTCGGGCCTCCCTCTAATGAAAAACTGTTTTTT. Translating it yields CASSFGPPSNEKLFF.